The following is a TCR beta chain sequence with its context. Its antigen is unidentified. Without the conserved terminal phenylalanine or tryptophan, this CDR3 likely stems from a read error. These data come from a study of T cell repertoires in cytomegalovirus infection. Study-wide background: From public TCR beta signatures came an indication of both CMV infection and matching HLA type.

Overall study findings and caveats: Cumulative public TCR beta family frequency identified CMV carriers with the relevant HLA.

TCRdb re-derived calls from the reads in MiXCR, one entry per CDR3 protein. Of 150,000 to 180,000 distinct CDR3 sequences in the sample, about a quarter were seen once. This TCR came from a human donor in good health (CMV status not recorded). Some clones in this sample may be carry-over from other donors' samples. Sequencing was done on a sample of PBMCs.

The CDR3 nucleotides read TGCAGCGTTGGCTGGTGGGGTAAGATCTCCTACGAGCAGTACTAC. This codes for CSVGWWGKISYEQYY. The chain recombines TRBV29-1 with TRBJ2-7; no clear D. V dropped 4 bases and J dropped 0 bases, with 16 bases sitting between them. The V gene's germline CDR1 is SQVTM and CDR2 ANQGSEA. This CDR3 contains 15 residues.